The sequence of this T cell receptor (beta chain) was determined in a study of naive and memory T cell subsets. Whole blood, 2 to 2.5 ml, came from adult healthy volunteers. A UMI-containing oligonucleotide was joined by 3' ligation to the TCR cDNA template. Trimming pared 3 bases from V and 4 bases from J, leaving 9 bases between. The CDR3 runs 13 residues. Per the germline V gene, CDR1 is MGHDK and CDR2 is SYGVNS. Alpha and beta constant region primers primed reverse transcription for blood and skin samples. Four PCR rounds used nested alpha and beta constant region primers plus the SP2 primer. TCRdb ran MiXCR on the 5' RACE reads and lists one entry per CDR3 protein. The sample contains tens of thousands of distinct CDR3 sequences, about 4.4% of which appear only once. This clonotype was detected ten times or more.

The chain employs TRBV25-1 and TRBJ2-5; D ambiguous. The source of this sequence is a male donor in good health. CDR3 amino acids: CASSEGHRETQYF. CDR3 sequence (DNA): TGTGCCAGCAGTGAGGGCCATAGAGAGACCCAGTACTTC.